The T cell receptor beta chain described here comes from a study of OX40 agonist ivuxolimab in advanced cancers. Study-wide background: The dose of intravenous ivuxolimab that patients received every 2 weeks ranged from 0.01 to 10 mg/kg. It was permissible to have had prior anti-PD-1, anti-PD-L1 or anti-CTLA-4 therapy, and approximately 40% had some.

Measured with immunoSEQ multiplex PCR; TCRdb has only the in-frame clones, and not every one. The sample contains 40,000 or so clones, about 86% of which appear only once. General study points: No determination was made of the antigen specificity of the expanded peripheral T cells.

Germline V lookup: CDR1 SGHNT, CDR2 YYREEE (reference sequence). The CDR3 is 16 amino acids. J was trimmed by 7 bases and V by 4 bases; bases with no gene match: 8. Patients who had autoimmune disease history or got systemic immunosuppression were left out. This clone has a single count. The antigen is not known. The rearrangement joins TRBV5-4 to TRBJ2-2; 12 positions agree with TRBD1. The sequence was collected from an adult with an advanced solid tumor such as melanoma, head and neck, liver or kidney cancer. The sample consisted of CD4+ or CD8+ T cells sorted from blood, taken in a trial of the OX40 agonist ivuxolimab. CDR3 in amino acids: CASSPGTGGLSGELFF. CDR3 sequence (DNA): TGTGCCAGCAGCCCCGGGACAGGGGGCTTAAGCGGGGAGCTGTTTTTT.